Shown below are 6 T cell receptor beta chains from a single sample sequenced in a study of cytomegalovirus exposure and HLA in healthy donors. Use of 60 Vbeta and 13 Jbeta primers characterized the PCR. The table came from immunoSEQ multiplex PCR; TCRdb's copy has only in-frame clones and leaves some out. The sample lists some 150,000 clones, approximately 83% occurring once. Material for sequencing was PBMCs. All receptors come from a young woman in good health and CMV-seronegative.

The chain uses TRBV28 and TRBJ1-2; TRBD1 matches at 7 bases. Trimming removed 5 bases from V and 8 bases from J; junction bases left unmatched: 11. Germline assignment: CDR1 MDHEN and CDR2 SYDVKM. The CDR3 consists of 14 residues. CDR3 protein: CASSTPGTVGGYTF. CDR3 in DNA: TGTGCCAGCAGTACACCCGGGACAGTGGGCGGCTACACCTTC.

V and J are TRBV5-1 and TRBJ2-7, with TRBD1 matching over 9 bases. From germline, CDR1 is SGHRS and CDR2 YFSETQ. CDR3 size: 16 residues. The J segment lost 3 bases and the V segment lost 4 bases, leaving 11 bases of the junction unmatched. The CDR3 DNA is TGCGCCAGCAGCCCGGGGAAAGGGACAGGGTTCTACGAGCAGTACTTC. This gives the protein CASSPGKGTGFYEQYF.

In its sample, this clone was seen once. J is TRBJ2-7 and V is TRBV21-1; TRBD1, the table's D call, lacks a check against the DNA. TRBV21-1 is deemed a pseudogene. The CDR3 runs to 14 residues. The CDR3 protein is CASSNSGGSYEQYF. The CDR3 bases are TGTGCCAGCAGCAACTCAGGGGGCTCCTACGAGCAGTACTTC.

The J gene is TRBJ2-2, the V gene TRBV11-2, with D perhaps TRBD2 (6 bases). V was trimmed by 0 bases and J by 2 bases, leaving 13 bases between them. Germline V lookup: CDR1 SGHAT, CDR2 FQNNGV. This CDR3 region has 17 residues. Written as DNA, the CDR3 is TGTGCCAGCAGCTTAGAGATAGCGGCTCAAAACACCGGGGAGCTGTTTTTT. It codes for CASSLEIAAQNTGELFF.

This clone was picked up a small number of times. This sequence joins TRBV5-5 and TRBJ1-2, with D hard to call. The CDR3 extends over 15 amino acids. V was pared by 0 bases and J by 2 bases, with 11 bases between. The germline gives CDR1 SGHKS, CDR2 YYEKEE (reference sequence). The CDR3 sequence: CASSLAYSFNYGYTF. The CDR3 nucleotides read TGTGCCAGCAGCTTGGCTTACTCCTTCAACTATGGCTACACCTTC.

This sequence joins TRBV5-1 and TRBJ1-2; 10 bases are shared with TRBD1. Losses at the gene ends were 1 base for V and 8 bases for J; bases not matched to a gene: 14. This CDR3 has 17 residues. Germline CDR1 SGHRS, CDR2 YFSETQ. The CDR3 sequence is CASSLTTGGQGIHGYTF. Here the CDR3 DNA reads TGCGCCAGCAGCTTGACCACAGGGGGACAGGGGATCCACGGCTACACCTTC.